What follows are 15 T cell receptor beta chains derived from one specimen sequenced in a study of prognosis after radiotherapy for stage I lung cancer. With two-round multiplex PCR, TCR beta CDR3 sequences were amplified from genomic DNA. During first-round PCR, primers specific to each TRBV and TRBJ gene were used. TCRdb processed the multiplex PCR reads anew with MiXCR; each CDR3 protein has one entry. The sample lists some 27,000 distinct CDR3 sequences, approximately 38% seen once, with 32% in the top ten. The sequenced sample was PBMCs, obtained before or after stereotactic body radiation therapy (not recorded which). The receptor set was obtained from a donor of 50 years or more with non-small cell lung cancer.

In this sample, this clonotype turned up many times. The J gene is TRBJ2-7, the V gene TRBV20-1, with 8 bases that match TRBD1. The CDR3 is made up of 14 amino acids. J was trimmed by 6 bases and V by 3 bases; bases with no gene match: 10. In germline, CDR1 is DFQATT, CDR2 SNEGSKA (reference sequence). The CDR3 here is CSASTARTGLEQYF. CDR3 coding DNA: TGCAGTGCTAGTACGGCCAGGACAGGGCTCGAGCAGTACTTC.

This clonotype was seen once. This chain joins TRBV28 and TRBJ1-5, with 8 nucleotides matching TRBD1. This CDR3 has 17 amino acids. J lost 0 bases, V lost 5 bases, and 9 bases had no gene match. CDR1 is MDHEN, CDR2 SYDVKM, per germline. CDR3 nucleotide sequence: TGTGCCAGCAGTCCCCGCGGACAGGGCTATAGCAATCAGCCCCAGCATTTT. Translation gives CASSPRGQGYSNQPQHF.

This clonotype showed up many times. For the CDR3, the DNA is TGCAGTGCTAGACCCGCAACTAATGAAAAACTGTTTTTT. It yields the protein CSARPATNEKLFF. The gene calls are TRBV20-1 and TRBJ1-4, with D unresolved. CDR1 is DFQATT, CDR2 SNEGSKA, per germline (reference sequence). The CDR3 is 13 residues long. Trimming took off 2 bases at V and 0 bases at J, with 4 bases between the two ends.

The V and J genes are TRBV5-5 and TRBJ2-1, with D uncertain. Germline CDR1 reads SGHKS; CDR2 reads YYEKEE (reference sequence). This CDR3 has 15 residues. Trimming shortened V by 0 bases and J by 8 bases, and 15 bases separated the two germline ends. The chain's CDR3 is CASSLGTGIPYEQFF. Written as DNA, the CDR3 is TGTGCCAGCAGCTTGGGGACGGGCATTCCCTATGAGCAGTTCTTC.

This clonotype was seen a few times. The CDR3 sequence: CAWRTSGSHEQYF. The DNA of the CDR3 is TGTGCCTGGAGGACTAGCGGGAGCCACGAGCAGTACTTC. This chain links TRBV30 with TRBJ2-7; 12 bases agree with TRBD2. The trim removed 3 bases at V and 5 bases at J, leaving 2 bases unmatched. CDR1 is GTSNPN and CDR2 is SVGIG in the germline V gene (reference sequence). The CDR3 covers 13 residues.

This clonotype has at least ten counts. This chain connects TRBV24-1 to TRBJ2-2, with D possibly being TRBD1 (5 bases). Germline assignment: CDR1 KGHDR and CDR2 SFDVKD. The length of the CDR3 is 14 residues. V was trimmed by 3 bases and J by 4 bases, leaving 8 bases between them. CDR3 DNA sequence: TGTGCCACCAGTGATAGGGGATCCACCGGGGAGCTGTTTTTT. It encodes CATSDRGSTGELFF.

This clonotype was seen ten or more times. This chain links TRBV15 with TRBJ2-3; possible D gene TRBD1, 5 bases. CDR3 size: 13 residues. Germline CDR1 is LNHNV and CDR2 is YYDKDF (reference sequence). V lost 6 bases and J 2 bases, leaving 9 bases between the germline ends. CDR3 in amino acids: CATRTGNTDTQYF. In nucleotides, the CDR3 is TGTGCCACCAGAACAGGAAACACAGATACGCAGTATTTT.

There are many counts of this clonotype. The genes are TRBV29-1 and TRBJ2-3; D is undetermined. V lost 2 bases, J lost 8 bases, and 11 bases lay in between. Looked up from germline, CDR1 is SQVTM and CDR2 is ANQGSEA. This CDR3 region has 12 residues. The CDR3 coding sequence is TGCAGCGTTGAATCTGGGGTTGGTACGCAGTATTTT. It codes for CSVESGVGTQYF.

In its sample, this clonotype was seen many times. The V gene is TRBV24-1, the J gene TRBJ2-3; 10 nucleotides agree with TRBD2. Germline lookup yields CDR1 KGHDR and CDR2 SFDVKD. V lost 4 bases, J lost 2 bases, and 5 bases stayed unmatched. This CDR3 contains 16 residues. The CDR3 DNA sequence: TGTGCCACCAGTGACGGACTAGCGGAACACACAGATACGCAGTATTTT. This sequence encodes CATSDGLAEHTDTQYF.

A word on this clonotype: The junction departs from the called germline gene at one end, perhaps through a read error. The chain uses TRBV12-3 or TRBV12-4 and TRBJ2-2; D not certain. The CDR3 is 13 amino acids. This CDR3 reads CAGSPVQTVELFF. CDR3 in DNA: TGTGCCGGCAGCCCCGTACAGACCGTGGAGCTGTTTTTT.

This clonotype was observed many times. V usage is TRBV20-1 and J usage is TRBJ2-7; D is perhaps TRBD2 (5 bases). CDR1 is DFQATT and CDR2 is SNEGSKA in the germline V gene (reference sequence). Trimming cost V 4 bases and J 0 bases, with 13 bases left between them. The CDR3 is 14 residues long. DNA of the CDR3: TGCAGTGCTATGGCGTTGGAGGACTCCTACGAGCAGTACTTC. Protein: CSAMALEDSYEQYF.

This clonotype was counted many times. The chain has TRBV6-2 or TRBV6-3 and TRBJ1-5; a possible D gene is TRBD1 (5 bases). From germline, CDR1 is MNHEY and CDR2 SVGEGT. This CDR3 contains 13 residues. Between the trimmed V and J ends, which lost 5 bases and 5 bases, there was a span of 10 bases. The CDR3 DNA reads as TGTGCCAGCAGTGACGGGGCTTATCAGCCCCAGCATTTT. Translated, it gives CASSDGAYQPQHF.

This clonotype was counted once. This clone may be a read error of a much larger clone one base away. This chain uses TRBV20-1 with TRBJ2-5, with 7 bases identical to TRBD2. J lost 3 bases, V lost 5 bases, and 15 bases had no gene match. The CDR3 loop spans 16 amino acids. Germline CDR1 reads DFQATT; CDR2 reads SNEGSKA (reference sequence). For the CDR3, the DNA is TGCAGTGCTCTCGGTATGCGGGGGAGCTACGAAGAGACCCAGTACTTC. As protein: CSALGMRGSYEETQYF.

This clonotype was detected ten times or more. J is TRBJ2-1 and V is TRBV2; D perhaps matches TRBD2 (7 bases). The ends were cut back, 7 bases at V and 3 bases at J, with 16 bases in the middle. The CDR3 is 15 residues long. Germline V gene sequence: CDR1 SNHLY, CDR2 FYNNEI. The CDR3 loop is CASNRGGTLYNEQFF. CDR3 coding DNA: TGTGCCAGCAATAGGGGGGGGACTCTCTACAATGAGCAGTTCTTC.

This clonotype has a count of ten or more. In nucleotides, the CDR3 is TGTGCCAGCAGTCCAGGGGTTGTCGGCAATCAGCCCCAGCATTTT. This translates into CASSPGVVGNQPQHF. V usage is TRBV6-1 and J usage is TRBJ1-5; a weak D match, TRBD1 (6 bases). Germline-derived CDR1 and CDR2 are MNHNS and SASEGT. Trimming stripped 5 bases from V and 2 bases from J, with 13 bases between. CDR3 length: 15 residues.